The T cell receptor (beta chain) described here comes from a study of T cell responses to AZD1222 COVID-19 vaccine. Study findings and constraints: The donor group comprised mostly white British people and more females; the analysis possibly underestimated clonal diversity. The number of AZD1222 recipients seropositive at baseline was only six. Spike-wide vaccine-associated CD4 TCRs dominated at 160-218 and 743-854.

Details on this clone: The antigen remains undetermined.

This table comes from immunoSEQ multiplex PCR, and its TCRdb copy is limited to in-frame clones, with some not included. The data hold around 150,000 clones, with about 91% observed a single time. V dropped 2 bases and J dropped 2; count of bases not matched to a gene: 6. The CDR3 is 15 residues long. Germline assignment: CDR1 MNHNS and CDR2 SASEGT. The V and J genes are TRBV6-1 and TRBJ2-7; 7 bases line up with TRBD1. The sequence derives from an adult in good health. The sample in question was peripheral blood, obtained on day 0 of AZD1222 vaccination. CDR3 amino acids: CASSELRDSPYEQYF. For the CDR3, the DNA is TGTGCCAGCAGTGAATTGAGGGACAGTCCCTACGAGCAGTACTTC.